This T cell receptor (beta chain) is drawn from a study of blood T cell repertoires in COVID-19. Study-wide context: The cDNA or gDNA used as material had been derived from T cells, B-cell-depleted T cells, or PBMCs.

This table comes from immunoSEQ multiplex PCR, and its TCRdb copy is limited to in-frame clones, with some not included. This sample has more than 250,000 clones, with nearly 90% found just once. V was pared by 4 bases and J by 3 bases, with 2 bases of the junction left unmatched. CDR1 is SGHRS, CDR2 YFSETQ, per germline. This CDR3 comprises 13 residues. The receptor's source is a human donor in a cohort sampled during active COVID-19. The sample was peripheral blood. The chain combines TRBV5-1 with TRBJ1-2, with 8 bases identical to TRBD1. The CDR3: CASSMTGDYGYTF. The CDR3 DNA is TGCGCCAGCAGCATGACAGGGGACTATGGCTACACCTTC.